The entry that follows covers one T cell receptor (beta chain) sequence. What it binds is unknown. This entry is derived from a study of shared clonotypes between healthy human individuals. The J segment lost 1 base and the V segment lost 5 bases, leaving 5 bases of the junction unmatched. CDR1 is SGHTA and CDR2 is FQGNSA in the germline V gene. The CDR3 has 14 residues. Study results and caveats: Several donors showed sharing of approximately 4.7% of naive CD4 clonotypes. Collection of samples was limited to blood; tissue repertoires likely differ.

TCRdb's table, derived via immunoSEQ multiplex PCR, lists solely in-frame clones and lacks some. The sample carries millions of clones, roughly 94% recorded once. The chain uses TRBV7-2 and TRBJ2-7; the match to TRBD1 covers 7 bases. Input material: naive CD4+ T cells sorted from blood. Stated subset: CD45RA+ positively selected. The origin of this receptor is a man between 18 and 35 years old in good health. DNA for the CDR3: TGTGCCAGCAGCCCGGACAGGTGGTCCTACGAGCAGTACTTC. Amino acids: CASSPDRWSYEQYF.